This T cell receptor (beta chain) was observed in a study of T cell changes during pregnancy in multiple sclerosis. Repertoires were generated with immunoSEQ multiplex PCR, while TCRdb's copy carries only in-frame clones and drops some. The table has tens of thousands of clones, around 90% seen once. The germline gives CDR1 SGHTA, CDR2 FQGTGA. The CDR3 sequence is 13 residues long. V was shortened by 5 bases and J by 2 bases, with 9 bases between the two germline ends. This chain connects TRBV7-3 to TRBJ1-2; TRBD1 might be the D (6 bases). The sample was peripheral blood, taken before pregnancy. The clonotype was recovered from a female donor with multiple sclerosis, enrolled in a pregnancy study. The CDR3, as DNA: TGTGCCAGCAGCGAAGACAGGAACTATGGCTACACCTTC. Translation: CASSEDRNYGYTF.